The T cell receptor beta chain described here comes from a study of CD8 T cells in ankylosing spondylitis. Study outcomes and limitations: Matched synovial fluid from ankylosing spondylitis patients was reported to be enriched for disease-linked clones. Ankylosing spondylitis blood appeared to carry a characteristic TCR beta motif of several highly homologous variants.

At least ten counts were recorded for this clonotype. Its antigen remains unknown. TCRdb re-called the 5' RACE reads with MiXCR, one entry per CDR3 protein. Seen here are 350,000 or so distinct CDR3 sequences, approximately 8% observed once, and the top ten hold just over 14%. Germline V gives CDR1 SGHRS, CDR2 YFSETQ. This CDR3 is built from 14 residues. Trimming pared 2 bases from V and 4 bases from J, leaving 13 bases between. This receptor was taken from a male donor with ankylosing spondylitis. This sequence joins TRBV5-1 and TRBJ2-7, with D possibly TRBD1 on 6 matching bases. The sequenced material came from blood, either unsorted or a sorted T cell fraction (not recorded which). The chain's CDR3 is CASSFHRENYEQYF. The DNA of the CDR3 is TGCGCCAGCAGCTTCCACAGGGAGAATTACGAGCAGTACTTC.